Shown below are 30 T cell receptor beta chains from a single sample sequenced in a study of T cell repertoires in cytomegalovirus infection. Each CDR3 protein gets one entry after TCRdb re-called the reads with MiXCR. The data show under 600,000 distinct CDR3 sequences, approximately 15% seen once. The sample taken for sequencing was CD8+ T cells from PBMCs. Receptors were obtained from a human donor in good health (CMV status not recorded). Some clones in this sample may be carry-over from other donors' samples.

J is TRBJ1-2 and V is TRBV18; TRBD1 is a possible D gene (5 bases). CDR1 and CDR2 from the germline V gene are KGHSH and LQKENI. V was shortened by 0 bases and J by 4 bases, with 9 bases between the two germline ends. The CDR3 extends over 14 amino acids. The CDR3 DNA follows: TGTGCCAGCTCACCACCGACAGAAACCTATGGCTACACCTTC. Its protein product is CASSPPTETYGYTF.

This clonotype occurred many times. The chain uses TRBV7-9 and TRBJ2-5, with D possibly called TRBD1 or TRBD2 (5 bases each). From germline, CDR1 is SEHNR and CDR2 FQNEAQ (reference sequence). V lost 4 bases, J lost 3 bases, and 15 bases lay in between. The CDR3 has 15 amino acids. The CDR3 nucleotides read TGTGCCAGCAGCTCCTCCGGGGCTCGGGAAGAGACCCAGTACTTC. Encoded protein: CASSSSGAREETQYF.

This clonotype appeared a few times. V is TRBV18 and J is TRBJ1-3, with D tentatively TRBD1 (5 bases). This CDR3 region has 16 residues. CDR1 is KGHSH, CDR2 LQKENI, per germline. V lost 3 bases, J lost 0 bases, and 12 bases lay in between. The CDR3 loop is CASSPRQSRSGNTIYF. The CDR3, as DNA: TGTGCCAGCTCACCTCGACAGTCTCGCTCTGGAAACACCATATATTTT. Combining the CDR3 with reference TRBV18 and TRBJ1-3 gives the whole variable domain NAGVMQNPRHLVRRRGQEARLRCSPMKGHSHVYWYRQLPEEGLKFMVYLQKENIIDESGMPKERFSAEFPKEGPSILRIQQVVRGDSAAYFCASSPRQSRSGNTIYFGEGSWLTVV.

In its sample, this clonotype was seen a few times. J is TRBJ2-7 and V is TRBV9, with a tentative D call TRBD1 (5 bases). Germline V gene sequence: CDR1 SGDLS, CDR2 YYNGEE. The length of the CDR3 is 13 residues. Trimming pared 3 bases from V and 3 bases from J, leaving 10 bases between. CDR3 bases: TGTGCCAGCAGCGCCTCTCAGGGCTACGAGCAGTACTTC. Amino acid sequence: CASSASQGYEQYF.

This rearrangement joins TRBV6-6 to TRBJ2-3; D could derive from TRBD1 or TRBD2 (5 bases each). The CDR3 is made up of 17 amino acids. Between the trimmed V and J ends, which lost 3 bases and 0 bases, there was a span of 16 bases. CDR1 is MNHNY and CDR2 is SVGAGI in the germline V gene (reference sequence). The CDR3 protein is CASSYAGTLGSTDTQYF. Written as DNA, the CDR3 is TGTGCCAGCAGTTATGCCGGGACCCTAGGAAGCACAGATACGCAGTATTTT.

V usage is TRBV28 and J usage is TRBJ1-4; 8 nucleotides line up with TRBD1. The CDR3 length is 17 residues. The V and J ends lost 3 bases and 5 bases, in that order; junction bases with no gene match: 11. The germline CDR1 and CDR2 sequences are MDHEN and SYDVKM. DNA for the CDR3: TGTGCCAGCAGTTTTGGAGACAGGGGCATCGAAAATGAAAAACTGTTTTTT. It translates to CASSFGDRGIENEKLFF.

For this clonotype: One end of the junction is discordant with germline, which a read error may explain. The V gene is TRBV12-3 or TRBV12-4, the J gene TRBJ2-7, with D perhaps given as TRBD1 or TRBD2 (6 bases each). The CDR3 loop spans 14 amino acids. CDR3 nucleotides: TGTGCCAGCAGGTTAGGGGGGACACTCTACGAGCAGTACTTC. It specifies CASRLGGTLYEQYF.

This clonotype was counted at least ten times. The V call is TRBV11-2, the J call TRBJ2-3; D remains ambiguous. Germline V gene lookup returns CDR1 SGHAT and CDR2 FQNNGV. The ends were cut back, 5 bases at V and 4 bases at J, with 13 bases in the middle. This CDR3 is built from 14 residues. The CDR3 DNA reads TGTGCCAGCAGCCCTTTGGCATCGGCAGATACGCAGTATTTT. It is translated as CASSPLASADTQYF.

This clonotype has a count of ten or more. The V gene is TRBV7-2, the J gene TRBJ2-3; D call uncertain. CDR1 is SGHTA, CDR2 FQGNSA, per germline. V shed 5 bases and J shed 6 bases, with 9 bases lying between them. The CDR3 loop spans 12 amino acids. Here the CDR3 reads CASSEPADTQYF. In DNA form, the CDR3 reads TGTGCCAGCAGCGAACCCGCTGATACGCAGTATTTT.

The CDR3 nucleotides are TGTGCCAGCAGCATGCTACAGGGAAGGGATCAGCCCCAGCATTTT. Its translation: CASSMLQGRDQPQHF. The chain joins TRBV7-2 to TRBJ1-5, with D possibly TRBD1 on 6 matching bases. The length of the CDR3 is 15 residues. Trimming shortened V by 5 bases and J by 5 bases, and 16 bases separated the two germline ends. Germline assignment: CDR1 SGHTA and CDR2 FQGNSA.

This clonotype was counted ten times or more. This chain joins TRBV4-1 and TRBJ2-1; 10 bases map to TRBD2. The CDR3 is 19 residues long. In germline, CDR1 is MGHRA, CDR2 YSYEKL. The V segment lost 3 bases and the J segment 2 bases; nucleotides outside the gene matches: 13. CDR3 nucleotides: TGCGCCAGCAGCCAGATAAGTGGGCCTAGCGGGAGACCCTACAATGAGCAGTTCTTC. It encodes CASSQISGPSGRPYNEQFF.

The chain links TRBV20-1 to TRBJ1-2, with 9 bases aligning to TRBD1. Germline CDR1 reads DFQATT; CDR2 reads SNEGSKA (reference sequence). V trimming: 0 bases; J trimming: 2 bases; junction bases outside the gene matches: 4. CDR3 size: 15 residues. The chain's CDR3 is CSAREFGTGNYGYTF. The CDR3, as DNA: TGCAGTGCTAGAGAGTTCGGGACAGGGAACTATGGCTACACCTTC.

This chain connects TRBV15 to TRBJ2-1, with a weak D call TRBD2 (5 bases). Per germline, CDR1 LNHNV and CDR2 YYDKDF (reference sequence). With 3 bases removed from V and 9 bases from J, the gap between germline ends came to 15 bases. The CDR3 loop spans 14 amino acids. The CDR3 DNA is TGTGCCACCAGCAGGGACGAGGGCTGGAGTGAGCAGTTCTTC. This encodes CATSRDEGWSEQFF.

A word on this clonotype: At one boundary the junction diverges from the germline segment, which might be a read error. The rearrangement links TRBV11-2 to TRBJ2-7, with 7 bases aligning to TRBD2. Per the germline V gene, CDR1 is SGHAT and CDR2 is FQNNGV. This CDR3 comprises 13 residues. For the CDR3, the DNA is TGTGTCAGCAGCCCTAGCGGTCCCTACGAGCAGTACTTC. This gives the protein CVSSPSGPYEQYF.

The V gene is TRBV24-1, the J gene TRBJ2-1; maybe TRBD1 (5 bases). This CDR3 is 14 amino acids long. Looked up from germline, CDR1 is KGHDR and CDR2 is SFDVKD. The germline V and J ends were trimmed by 5 bases and 1 base, with 8 bases remaining between them. The CDR3, as DNA: TGTGCCACCAGTGGGGCAGGGTCCTACAATGAGCAGTTCTTC. Residues: CATSGAGSYNEQFF.

This clonotype has a count of ten or more. This chain joins TRBV5-1 and TRBJ2-7; weak D call: TRBD2 (6 bases). There are 15 residues in the CDR3. Germline V lookup: CDR1 SGHRS, CDR2 YFSETQ. Trimming left V 1 base short and J 5 bases short, with 16 bases between. CDR3: CASSLTAGRGDEQYF. As DNA, the CDR3 is TGCGCCAGCAGCTTGACGGCCGGGAGAGGTGACGAGCAGTACTTC. Variable domain in full (rest from reference TRBV5-1 and TRBJ2-7): KAGVTQTPRYLIKTRGQQVTLSCSPISGHRSVSWYQQTPGQGLQFLFEYFSETQRNKGNFPGRFSGRQFSNSRSEMNVSTLELGDSALYLCASSLTAGRGDEQYFGPGTRLTVT.

The chain carries TRBV2 and TRBJ2-5; D is unclear. The CDR3 loop spans 15 amino acids. V lost 8 bases to trimming and J lost 1 base, with 17 bases between them. The germline gives CDR1 SNHLY, CDR2 FYNNEI. Here the CDR3 reads CASLPRALAQETQYF. The CDR3 DNA follows: TGTGCCAGCCTCCCCCGAGCACTGGCCCAAGAGACCCAGTACTTC. Filled out from reference TRBV2 and TRBJ2-5, the complete variable domain reads EPEVTQTPSHQVTQMGQEVILRCVPISNHLYFYWYRQILGQKVEFLVSFYNNEISEKSEIFDDQFSVERPDGSNFTLKIRSTKLEDSAMYFCASLPRALAQETQYFGPGTRLLVL.

The chain has TRBV27 and TRBJ2-1; D perhaps matches TRBD2 (6 bases). This CDR3 region has 15 residues. Germline V gives CDR1 MNHEY, CDR2 SMNVEV (reference sequence). The ends were cut back, 5 bases at V and 2 bases at J, with 13 bases in the middle. CDR3 protein: CASSRQTGAYNEQFF. CDR3 sequence (DNA): TGTGCCAGCAGTCGGCAGACGGGGGCCTACAATGAGCAGTTCTTC.

The J gene is TRBJ2-1, the V gene TRBV3-1; 8 nucleotides agree with TRBD2. The V and J ends lost 3 bases and 9 bases, in that order; junction bases with no gene match: 10. Germline CDR1 and CDR2: LGHDT and YNNKEL (reference sequence). The CDR3 covers 15 residues. CDR3 protein: CASSQETSAYREQFF. CDR3 DNA: TGTGCCAGCAGCCAGGAGACTAGCGCCTACCGTGAGCAGTTCTTC.

This clonotype was seen at least ten times. This chain connects TRBV15 to TRBJ2-1; TRBD1 agrees at 9 bases. CDR1 LNHNV and CDR2 YYDKDF come from the germline V gene (reference sequence). V lost 3 bases to trimming and J lost 7 bases; unmatched junction nucleotides: 7. The CDR3 covers 15 residues. CDR3 loop: CATSSWDRVWNEQFF. The CDR3 coding sequence is TGTGCCACCAGCAGTTGGGACAGGGTTTGGAATGAGCAGTTCTTC.

This clonotype was seen many times. The chain links TRBV7-3 to TRBJ2-5, with TRBD1 as a possible D gene (5 bases). Germline V gene sequence: CDR1 SGHTA, CDR2 FQGTGA. CDR3 size: 14 residues. Trimming shortened V by 2 bases and J by 5 bases, and 12 bases separated the two germline ends. The CDR3 spells CASSLRAGRETQYF. The CDR3, as DNA: TGTGCCAGCAGCTTACGGGCAGGGCGCGAGACCCAGTACTTC.

The rearrangement links TRBV19 to TRBJ1-1; no definite D call. The ends were cut back, 6 bases at V and 1 base at J, with 15 bases in the middle. The CDR3 has 15 amino acids. Germline values: CDR1 LNHDA, CDR2 SQIVND (reference sequence). The CDR3 loop is CASSLSGEGNTEAFF. In DNA form, the CDR3 reads TGTGCCAGTAGCCTAAGTGGGGAGGGGAACACTGAAGCTTTCTTT.

This clonotype was counted ten times or more. J is TRBJ2-1 and V is TRBV9; D gene ambiguous. The V end lost 4 bases, the J end lost 4 bases, and 12 bases lay between the germline ends. CDR1 is SGDLS and CDR2 is YYNGEE in the germline V gene. The CDR3 is made up of 14 amino acids. CDR3 bases: TGTGCCAGCAGCTCCCCGCAGACTTACAATGAGCAGTTCTTC. It codes for CASSSPQTYNEQFF.

The chain joins TRBV20-1 to TRBJ1-5; possible D gene TRBD1, 6 bases. Between the trimmed V and J ends, which lost 3 bases and 1 base, there was a span of 16 bases. Per germline, CDR1 DFQATT and CDR2 SNEGSKA (reference sequence). The CDR3 extends over 16 amino acids. CDR3 residues: CSASEGGAMSNQPQHF. The CDR3 DNA sequence: TGCAGTGCTAGTGAGGGGGGGGCGATGAGCAATCAGCCCCAGCATTTT.

This clonotype appeared a few times. This chain connects TRBV19 to TRBJ1-2; TRBD1 agrees at 7 bases. The CDR3 is made up of 16 amino acids. Unmatched junction bases numbered 13, after V lost 3 bases and J lost 6 bases. Per germline, CDR1 LNHDA and CDR2 SQIVND (reference sequence). The CDR3 region is CASSMFMAGGKDGYTF. CDR3 coding DNA: TGTGCCAGTAGTATGTTTATGGCAGGGGGGAAGGATGGCTACACCTTC.

This clonotype was counted a few times. The chain recombines TRBV6-2 or TRBV6-3 with TRBJ2-7, with TRBD2 identical over 13 bases. There are 16 residues in the CDR3. Germline V CDR1 and CDR2: MNHEY, SVGEGT. V was clipped by 2 bases and J by 7 bases; unmatched bases: 8. The CDR3 sequence: CASSYPGLAGEGEQYF. The CDR3 DNA sequence: TGTGCCAGCAGTTACCCAGGACTAGCGGGAGAAGGGGAGCAGTACTTC.

In this sample, this clonotype turned up a few times. The chain links TRBV10-3 to TRBJ1-2; perhaps TRBD1 as D (6 bases). V was pared by 2 bases and J by 3 bases, with 10 bases between. CDR3 length: 14 amino acids. CDR1 and CDR2 (germline): ENHRY, SYGVKD. The CDR3 reads CAISETGIYYGYTF. The CDR3 nucleotides read TGTGCCATCAGTGAGACAGGGATCTACTATGGCTACACCTTC.

In regard to this clonotype: This clone may be a read error of a much larger clone one base away. This chain links TRBV12-3 or TRBV12-4 with TRBJ2-7; D might be TRBD2 (6 bases). The CDR3 is made up of 14 amino acids. The CDR3 reads CTSSFGGGSSEQYF. CDR3 DNA sequence: TGTACCAGCAGTTTTGGTGGGGGGAGTAGCGAGCAGTACTTC.

Concerning this clonotype: At one end, the junction sequence differs from germline, possibly due to a read error. The J gene is TRBJ2-7, the V gene TRBV9; D might be TRBD1 (6 bases). This CDR3 has 17 residues. CDR1 SGDLS and CDR2 YYNGEE come from the germline V gene. The CDR3, as DNA: TGTGCCAGCAGCGTATCTTTTAAACAGGGTTCGATCTACGAGCAGTGCTTC. Its translation: CASSVSFKQGSIYEQCF.

The V gene is TRBV29-1, the J gene TRBJ2-1; D is uncertain. V was trimmed by 0 bases and J by 6 bases, leaving 9 bases between them. Germline-derived CDR1 and CDR2 are SQVTM and ANQGSEA. The CDR3 has 13 amino acids. CDR3 nucleotides: TGCAGCGTTGAAGATCACCAGCCCAATGAGCAGTTCTTC. Translation gives CSVEDHQPNEQFF.